This T cell receptor beta chain is from a study of STAT5B mutations in CD4+ large granular lymphocyte leukemia (dated by TCRdb to 2021 to 2024). Notes on the research overall: Among the healthy controls, the CDR3 'QG' motif was associated with a particular HLA allele. Flow cytometry on FACSCanto II or FACSVerse confirmed that purified fractions exceeded 95% purity among lymphocytes. The study compared the TCRbeta repertoires of patients with CD4+ T-cell large granular lymphocyte leukemia against the TCRbeta repertoires of healthy blood donors.

CDR1 and CDR2, looked up from the germline V gene, are SGHTS and YDEGEE. V is pared back by 0 bases and J by 8 bases, with 11 bases lying between the germline termini. There are 14 amino acids in the CDR3, from cysteine to phenylalanine inclusive. Only the CDR3 part of the read is kept: 42 bases, read in frame from the first base. The healthy control group was made up of roughly 34 blood donors, and the Finnish Red Cross blood service supplied their buffy coats. All TCR-sequenced material derived from peripheral blood: patient blood samples and healthy donor buffy coats. Ficoll-Hypaque gradient centrifugation was used to isolate peripheral blood mononuclear cells. Magnetic purification was used to isolate CD4+ cells from the buffy coats of the healthy controls. The Gentra Puregene Cell and Tissue kit was used to extract genomic DNA, and a Qubit 2.0 fluorometer was used to measure the amount of genomic DNA.

TCRbeta rearrangements were sequenced from genomic DNA using the immunoSEQ assay at survey resolution. The study's own analysis went as follows. In the TCR sequencing data, the smallest productive clonotype frequency that could be detected was 2.59 x 10-5. Only productive TCRbeta rearrangements, defined as complete and in-frame sequences, were included in the analyses. The clonality of each sample was calculated as Simpson clonality in the immunoSEQ Analyzer version 3.0. Clones were categorized by frequency as very rare, small, medium, large (1-20%) or hyperexpanded (>20%). Generation probabilities were estimated with OLGA 1.2.3, V-gene circos plots were made with VDJtools, specificities were searched in VDJdb, and CDR3 motifs were identified with GLIPH. TCRdb provides this immuneACCESS table in a form limited to in-frame rearrangements. Some clones are lacking; in checked studies, under half of them reflect an unresolved V gene, and why the rest are absent is not known. The V and J calls and clone size come from that table; D and trimming were worked out from the DNA. A total of over 30,000 clones appear in this sample, around 76% of them only once. The top ten clones comprise 7.1% of the sample.

Comment on this clone: No cognate antigen has been identified for it. Nothing much larger sits one base from this clone, and base qualities are not available.

General findings and caveats noted by the study authors: Enrichment of TRBV06-family usage was observed among the top patient clones (8/27) relative to healthy controls (2/35). Compared with healthy CD4+ repertoires, CD4-sorted patient repertoires appeared more clonal, and this difference remained even after the putative leukemic clones were removed. Main leukemic clonotypes were private to each patient, although approximately 25% of the main leukemic clonotypes were found at low frequency in the non-leukemic repertoires of other patients. Data were not HLA-matched; higher clonality in CD4+ versus CD8+ T-LGLL could reflect the relatively small sample size.

Sequencing was done on a sample of CD4+ T cells from blood buffy coats. The receptor chain draws on TRBV5-8 and TRBJ2-2; TRBD1 is possibly the D segment (5 matching bases). The TCR was taken from a human donor in good health. The CDR3 sequence is CASSLGQQPGELFF. The nucleotide sequence reads TGTGCCAGCAGCTTGGGACAGCAGCCTGGGGAGCTGTTTTTT.